This TCR beta chain comes out of a study of CD8 T cells in Susac syndrome. V was cut by 2 bases and J by 3 bases, with 16 bases left in between. CDR3 length: 16 residues. Germline lookup yields CDR1 KGHSH and CDR2 LQKENI. It was with random hexamers that 0.5 to 1 ug RNA was reverse transcribed. TCRdb itself ran the immunoSEQ multiplex PCR reads through MiXCR, one entry per CDR3 protein. The table lists about 400,000 distinct CDR3 sequences, 85% to 90% of them singletons. The rearrangement joins TRBV18 to TRBJ1-1; D may be TRBD1 (5 bases). The source material was CD8+ T cells from PBMCs. The receptor comes from a human donor with multiple sclerosis. CDR3 residues: CASSPVGTLDDTEAFF. CDR3 in DNA: TGTGCCAGCTCACCAGTTGGGACCCTGGACGACACTGAAGCTTTCTTT.